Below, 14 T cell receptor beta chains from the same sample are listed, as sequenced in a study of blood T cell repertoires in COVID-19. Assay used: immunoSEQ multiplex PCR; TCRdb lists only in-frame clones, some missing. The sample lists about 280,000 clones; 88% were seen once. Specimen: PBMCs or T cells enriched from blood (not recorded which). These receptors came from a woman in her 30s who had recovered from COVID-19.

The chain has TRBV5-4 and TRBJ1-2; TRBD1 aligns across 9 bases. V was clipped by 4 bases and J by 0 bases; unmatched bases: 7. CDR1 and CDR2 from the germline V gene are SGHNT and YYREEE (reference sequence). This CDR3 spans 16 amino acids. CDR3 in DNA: TGTGCCAGCAGCCGGGGACAGGGAATTACTAACTATGGCTACACCTTC. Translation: CASSRGQGITNYGYTF.

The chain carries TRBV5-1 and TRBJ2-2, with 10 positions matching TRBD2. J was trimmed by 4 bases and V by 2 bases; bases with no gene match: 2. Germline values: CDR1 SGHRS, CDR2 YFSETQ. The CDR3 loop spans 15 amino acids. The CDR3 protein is CASSFASGSTGELFF. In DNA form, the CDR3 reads TGCGCCAGCAGCTTCGCTAGCGGGAGCACCGGGGAGCTGTTTTTT.

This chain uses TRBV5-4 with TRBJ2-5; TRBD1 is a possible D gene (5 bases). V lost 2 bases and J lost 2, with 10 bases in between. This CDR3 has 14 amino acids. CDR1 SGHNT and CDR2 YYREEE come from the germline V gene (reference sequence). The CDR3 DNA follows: TGTGCCAGCAGCTTCGCAGGGCGGCAAGAGACCCAGTACTTC. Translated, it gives CASSFAGRQETQYF.

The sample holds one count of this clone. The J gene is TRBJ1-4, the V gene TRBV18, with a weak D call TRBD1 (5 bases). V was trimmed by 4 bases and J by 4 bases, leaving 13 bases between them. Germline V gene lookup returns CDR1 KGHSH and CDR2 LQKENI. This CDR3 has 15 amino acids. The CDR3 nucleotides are TGTGCCAGCTCACTAGCTCCGGGACTTAATGAAAAACTGTTTTTT. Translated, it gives CASSLAPGLNEKLFF. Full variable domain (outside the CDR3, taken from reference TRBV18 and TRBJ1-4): NAGVMQNPRHLVRRRGQEARLRCSPMKGHSHVYWYRQLPEEGLKFMVYLQKENIIDESGMPKERFSAEFPKEGPSILRIQQVVRGDSAAYFCASSLAPGLNEKLFFGSGTQLSVL.

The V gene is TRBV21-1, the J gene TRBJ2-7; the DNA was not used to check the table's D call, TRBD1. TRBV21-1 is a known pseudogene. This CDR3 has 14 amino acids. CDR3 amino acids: CASYRDSAIYEQYF. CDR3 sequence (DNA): TGTGCCAGCTATAGGGACAGTGCGATCTACGAGCAGTACTTC.

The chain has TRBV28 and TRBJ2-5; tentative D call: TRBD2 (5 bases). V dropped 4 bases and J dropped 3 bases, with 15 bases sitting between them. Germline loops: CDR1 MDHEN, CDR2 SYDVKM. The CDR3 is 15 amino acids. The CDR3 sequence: CASSSGWGVEETQYF. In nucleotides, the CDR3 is TGTGCCAGCAGTTCCGGGTGGGGAGTGGAAGAGACCCAGTACTTC.

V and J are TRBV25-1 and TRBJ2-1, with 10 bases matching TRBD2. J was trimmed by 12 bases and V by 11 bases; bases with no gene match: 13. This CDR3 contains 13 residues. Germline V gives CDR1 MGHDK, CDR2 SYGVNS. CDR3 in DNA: TGTGCCGCCGGCCTCCCTAGCGGGAGTTGGCAGTTCTTC. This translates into CAAGLPSGSWQFF.

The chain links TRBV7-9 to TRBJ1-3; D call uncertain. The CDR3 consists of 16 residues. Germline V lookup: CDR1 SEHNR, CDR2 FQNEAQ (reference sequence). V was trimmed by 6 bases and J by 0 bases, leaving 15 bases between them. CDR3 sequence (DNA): TGTGCCAGCAGTTTAATTGGGAGGAGCTCTGGAAACACCATATATTTT. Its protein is CASSLIGRSSGNTIYF.

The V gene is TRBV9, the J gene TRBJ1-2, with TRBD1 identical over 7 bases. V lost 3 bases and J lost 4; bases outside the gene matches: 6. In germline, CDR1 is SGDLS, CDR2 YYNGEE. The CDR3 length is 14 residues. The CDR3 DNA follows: TGTGCCAGCAGCGCTAGGGACAGCCTCTATGGCTACACCTTC. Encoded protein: CASSARDSLYGYTF.

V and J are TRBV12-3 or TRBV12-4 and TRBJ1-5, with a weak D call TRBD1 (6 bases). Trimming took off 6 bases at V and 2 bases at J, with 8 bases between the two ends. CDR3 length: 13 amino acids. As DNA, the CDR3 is TGTGCCAGCAGGAGACAGGGCAATCAGCCCCAGCATTTT. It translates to CASRRQGNQPQHF.

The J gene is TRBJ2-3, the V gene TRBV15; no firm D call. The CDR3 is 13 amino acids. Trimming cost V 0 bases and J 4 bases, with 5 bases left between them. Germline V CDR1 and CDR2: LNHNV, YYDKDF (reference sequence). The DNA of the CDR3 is TGTGCCACCAGCAGAGACAGCGCAGATACGCAGTATTTT. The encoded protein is CATSRDSADTQYF.

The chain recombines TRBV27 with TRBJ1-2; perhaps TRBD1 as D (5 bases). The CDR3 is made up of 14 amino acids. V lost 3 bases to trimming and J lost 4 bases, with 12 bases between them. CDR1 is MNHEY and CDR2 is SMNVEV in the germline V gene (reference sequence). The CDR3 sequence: CASSLGGFPYGYTF. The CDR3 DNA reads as TGTGCCAGCAGTTTGGGGGGATTTCCCTATGGCTACACCTTC.

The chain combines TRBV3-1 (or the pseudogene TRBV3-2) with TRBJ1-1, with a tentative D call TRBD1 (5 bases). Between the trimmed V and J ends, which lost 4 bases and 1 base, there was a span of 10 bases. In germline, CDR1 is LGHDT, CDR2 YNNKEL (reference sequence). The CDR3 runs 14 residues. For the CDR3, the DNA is TGTGCCAGCAGCCCCCGGGGGGAGAACACTGAAGCTTTCTTT. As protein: CASSPRGENTEAFF.

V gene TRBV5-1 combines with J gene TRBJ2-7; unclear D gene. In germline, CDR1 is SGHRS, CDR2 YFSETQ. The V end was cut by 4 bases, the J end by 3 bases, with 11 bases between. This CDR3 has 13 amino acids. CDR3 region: CASSPTADYEQYF. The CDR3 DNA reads TGCGCCAGCAGCCCTACCGCGGACTACGAGCAGTACTTC. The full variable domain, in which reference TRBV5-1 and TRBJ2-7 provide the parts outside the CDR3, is KAGVTQTPRYLIKTRGQQVTLSCSPISGHRSVSWYQQTPGQGLQFLFEYFSETQRNKGNFPGRFSGRQFSNSRSEMNVSTLELGDSALYLCASSPTADYEQYFGPGTRLTVT.